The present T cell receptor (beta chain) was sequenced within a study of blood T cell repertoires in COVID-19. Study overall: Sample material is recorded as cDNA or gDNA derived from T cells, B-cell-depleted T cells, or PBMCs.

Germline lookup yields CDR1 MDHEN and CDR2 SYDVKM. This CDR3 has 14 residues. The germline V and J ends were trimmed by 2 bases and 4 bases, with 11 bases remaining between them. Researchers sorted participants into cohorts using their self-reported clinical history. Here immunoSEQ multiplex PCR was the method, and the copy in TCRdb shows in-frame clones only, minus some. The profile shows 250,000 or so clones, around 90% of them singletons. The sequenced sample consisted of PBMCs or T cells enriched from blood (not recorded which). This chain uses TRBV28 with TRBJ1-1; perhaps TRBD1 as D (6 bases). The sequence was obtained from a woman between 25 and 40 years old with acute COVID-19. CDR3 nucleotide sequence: TGTGCCAGCAGTTTACCAGGGGCTGGCACTGAAGCTTTCTTT. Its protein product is CASSLPGAGTEAFF.